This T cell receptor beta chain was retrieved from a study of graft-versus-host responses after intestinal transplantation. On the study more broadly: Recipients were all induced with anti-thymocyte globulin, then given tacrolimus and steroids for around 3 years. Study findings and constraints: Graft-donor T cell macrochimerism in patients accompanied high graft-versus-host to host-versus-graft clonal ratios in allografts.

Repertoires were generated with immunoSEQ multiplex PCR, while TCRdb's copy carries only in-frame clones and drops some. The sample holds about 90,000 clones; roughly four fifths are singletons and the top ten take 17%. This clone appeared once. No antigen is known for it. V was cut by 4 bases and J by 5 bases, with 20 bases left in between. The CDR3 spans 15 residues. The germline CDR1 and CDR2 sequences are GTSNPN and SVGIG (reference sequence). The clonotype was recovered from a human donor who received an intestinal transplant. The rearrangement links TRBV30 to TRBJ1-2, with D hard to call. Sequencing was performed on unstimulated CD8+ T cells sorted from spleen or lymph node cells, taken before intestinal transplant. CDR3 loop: CAWMKGGPRWYGYTF. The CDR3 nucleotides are TGTGCCTGGATGAAAGGTGGCCCTAGATGGTATGGCTACACCTTC. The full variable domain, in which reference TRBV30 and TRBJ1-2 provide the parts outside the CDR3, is SQTIHQWPATLVQPVGSPLSLECTVEGTSNPNLYWYRQAAGRGLQLLFYSVGIGQISSEVPQNLSASRPQDRQFILSSKKLLLSDSGFYLCAWMKGGPRWYGYTFGSGTRLTVV.